The 13 T cell receptor beta chains reported below all come from one sample, sequenced in a study of blood T cells in healthy people across ages. Then a second PCR, running about 6 to 12 cycles, was carried out with a sample-barcoded 5' primer and a J-beta primer mix. MiXCR was run by TCRdb on the 5' RACE reads, yielding one entry per CDR3 protein. The profile shows 870,000 or so distinct CDR3 sequences, 29% of them singletons. Specimen: blood. These receptors came from an elderly woman in good health.

As to this clonotype: Relative to the germline gene, one junction end is altered; a read error may explain this. This rearrangement joins TRBV12-3 or TRBV12-4 to TRBJ2-3; maybe TRBD2 (5 bases). The CDR3 runs to 12 residues. The CDR3 region is CASSSLADAQYF. The CDR3 DNA follows: TGTGCCAGCAGTTCGCTAGCAGATGCGCAGTATTTT.

The chain joins TRBV5-1 to TRBJ1-1, with D unclear. V lost 0 bases and J 7 bases, leaving 10 bases between the germline ends. CDR3 length: 13 residues. Germline V gene sequence: CDR1 SGHRS, CDR2 YFSETQ. For the CDR3, the DNA is TGCGCCAGCAGCTTGGGGGCCGGGTTTGAAGCTTTCTTT. It yields the protein CASSLGAGFEAFF.

This clonotype was seen ten or more times. The genes are TRBV29-1 and TRBJ2-3, with TRBD1 identical over 7 bases. The junction had 3 bases not matched to a gene; V was cut back by 5 bases and J by 1 base. CDR3 length: 13 amino acids. Germline values: CDR1 SQVTM, CDR2 ANQGSEA. CDR3 sequence (DNA): TGCAGCGTTATCACAGGGGGCACAGATACGCAGTATTTT. Translating it yields CSVITGGTDTQYF.

This chain links TRBV6-5 with TRBJ1-1; D call uncertain. The ends were cut back, 0 bases at V and 11 bases at J, with 19 bases in the middle. This CDR3 region has 15 residues. The germline V gene has CDR1 MNHEY and CDR2 SVGAGI. The CDR3 sequence is CASSYSRAGTLKAFF. The CDR3 DNA is TGTGCCAGCAGTTACTCGAGGGCAGGCACTTTGAAGGCTTTCTTT.

Only a few counts were recorded for this clonotype. This chain links TRBV7-2 with TRBJ1-2; TRBD1 might be the D (5 bases). The germline gives CDR1 SGHTA, CDR2 FQGNSA. This CDR3 has 14 residues. Trimming pared 5 bases from V and 8 bases from J, leaving 18 bases between. The DNA of the CDR3 is TGTGCCAGCAGCCCAAAAACAGGCACTGGGGGCTACACCTTC. This translates into CASSPKTGTGGYTF.

There are a few counts of this clonotype. The chain links TRBV5-1 to TRBJ2-1; tentatively, D is TRBD1 (6 bases). The CDR3 extends over 15 amino acids. The V end was cut by 2 bases, the J end by 6 bases, with 15 bases between. The germline V gene encodes CDR1 SGHRS and CDR2 YFSETQ. The CDR3 DNA reads TGCGCCAGCAGCTTCTTACAGGGAAGGGGCAATGAGCAGTTCTTC. It encodes CASSFLQGRGNEQFF. The full variable domain, completed using reference TRBV5-1 and TRBJ2-1, is KAGVTQTPRYLIKTRGQQVTLSCSPISGHRSVSWYQQTPGQGLQFLFEYFSETQRNKGNFPGRFSGRQFSNSRSEMNVSTLELGDSALYLCASSFLQGRGNEQFFGPGTRLTVL.

Comment on this clonotype: This may arise from a read error, as a much more abundant clone is one base away. V gene TRBV6-6 combines with J gene TRBJ1-2; D uncertain. This CDR3 spans 16 amino acids. Germline V lookup: CDR1 MNHNY, CDR2 SVGAGI (reference sequence). The CDR3, as DNA: TGTACCAGCAGCCGGACCCAAGGGATGGCTAACTATGGCTACACCTTC. This codes for CTSSRTQGMANYGYTF.

This clonotype was counted ten times or more. This chain uses TRBV5-6 with TRBJ1-2; 7 bases map to TRBD1. The CDR3 consists of 15 residues. CDR1 SGHDT and CDR2 YYEEEE come from the germline V gene. The V segment lost 0 bases and the J segment 8 bases; nucleotides outside the gene matches: 10. CDR3 nucleotides: TGTGCCAGCAGCTTGGAAGGAGGGGGCGTATTCGGCTACACCTTC. This translates into CASSLEGGGVFGYTF.

This clonotype was observed many times. V usage is TRBV3-1 and J usage is TRBJ2-1; D not resolved. Trimming took off 4 bases at V and 7 bases at J, with 20 bases between the two ends. CDR3 size: 16 residues. Germline values: CDR1 LGHDT, CDR2 YNNKEL (reference sequence). The CDR3 DNA follows: TGTGCCAGCAGCCCCTCCCCGGCAGCTGGGTTAAATGAGCAGTTCTTC. It is translated as CASSPSPAAGLNEQFF.

On this clonotype itself: A read error may explain this, as a much larger clone is one base away. The chain carries TRBV12-3 or TRBV12-4 and TRBJ2-7; no firm D call. The DNA end is a closer match to TRBJ2-5, so the J assignment may be wrong. This CDR3 comprises 12 residues. The CDR3 sequence: CASSQFRKTQYF. CDR3 DNA sequence: TGTGCCAGCAGTCAGTTTCGAAAGACCCAGTACTTC.

The V and J genes are TRBV29-1 and TRBJ2-1, with D perhaps matching TRBD1 or TRBD2 (5 bases each). The CDR3 is 13 amino acids. The germline CDR1 and CDR2 sequences are SQVTM and ANQGSEA. V was pared by 7 bases and J by 10 bases, with 20 bases between. This CDR3 is CSAGGDAYTEQFF. The CDR3 DNA is TGCAGCGCAGGTGGGGACGCCTATACGGAGCAGTTCTTC.

In the case of this clonotype: A junction end diverges from the germline sequence, so it may reflect a read error. The chain combines TRBV20-1 with TRBJ2-7; weak D call: TRBD2 (5 bases). Germline V gene data show CDR1 as DFQATT and CDR2 as SNEGSKA (reference sequence). This CDR3 contains 11 residues. This chain's CDR3 is CSAPSGYEQCF. In nucleotides, the CDR3 is TGCAGTGCTCCCTCGGGGTACGAGCAGTGCTTC.

This chain connects TRBV27 to TRBJ2-2, with D hard to call. From germline, CDR1 is MNHEY and CDR2 SMNVEV (reference sequence). The CDR3 is made up of 17 amino acids. With 4 bases removed from V and 3 bases from J, the gap between germline ends came to 18 bases. CDR3 protein: CASSSQNFAVDTGELFF. CDR3 coding DNA: TGTGCCAGCAGTTCCCAGAATTTTGCGGTTGACACCGGGGAGCTGTTTTTT.